Sequencing of this T cell receptor (beta chain) was carried out in a study of blood T cell repertoires in COVID-19. Whole-study context: Samples of COVID-19 (acute and convalescent) were obtained from the United States, Italy and Spain. Sources were T cells, B-cell-depleted T cells, or PBMCs; the material itself was cDNA or gDNA.

This clone was seen a single time. V lost 4 bases, J lost 7 bases, and 11 bases lay in between. The CDR3 covers 13 residues. The V gene's germline CDR1 is SGHTA and CDR2 FQGNSA. Original data processing: Reference gene primer amplification gave estimated nucleated cell counts. TCRdb's copy holds only in-frame clones and misses some; the assay was immunoSEQ multiplex PCR. That table is the source of V, J and clone size, and D and trimming were worked out from the DNA. In the table there are hundreds of thousands of clones, nearly 90% of which are singletons. Source material: peripheral blood. The J gene is TRBJ1-5, the V gene TRBV7-2; perhaps TRBD1 as D (5 bases). This clonotype was obtained from a man younger than 35 with active or convalescent COVID-19. CDR3 residues: CASSSRGTQPQHF. CDR3 DNA sequence: TGTGCCAGCAGCTCCCGGGGGACCCAGCCCCAGCATTTT.